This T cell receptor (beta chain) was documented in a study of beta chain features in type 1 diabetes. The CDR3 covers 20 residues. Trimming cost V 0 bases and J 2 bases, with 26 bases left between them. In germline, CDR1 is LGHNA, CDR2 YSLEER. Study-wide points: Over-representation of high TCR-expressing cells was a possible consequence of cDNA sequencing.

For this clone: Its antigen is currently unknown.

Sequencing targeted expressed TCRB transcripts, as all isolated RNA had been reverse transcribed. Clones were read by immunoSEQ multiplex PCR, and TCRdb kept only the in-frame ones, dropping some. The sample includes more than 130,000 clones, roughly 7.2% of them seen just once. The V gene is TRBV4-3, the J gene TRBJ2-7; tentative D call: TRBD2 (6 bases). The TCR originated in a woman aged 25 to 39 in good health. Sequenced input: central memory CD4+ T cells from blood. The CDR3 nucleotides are TGCGCCAGCAGCCAAGACTACCCTACCGGGGGACTTACATATACCTACGAGCAGTACTTC. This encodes CASSQDYPTGGLTYTYEQYF.